A single sample gave rise to the 22 T cell receptor beta chains below, sequenced in a study of naive and memory T cell subsets. An equimolar mix of two oligonucleotides served as the beta constant-region primer for TRBC1 and TRBC2. One entry per CDR3 protein, called by TCRdb with MiXCR from the UMI-ligation and nested PCR reads. The repertoire includes 77,000 or so distinct CDR3 sequences, roughly 13% of them detected once, and 0.75% to 1% sits in the top ten. The source material was central memory CD4+ T cells from blood. These receptors originate from a human donor in good health.

This clonotype turned up a few times. The chain recombines TRBV12-3 or TRBV12-4 with TRBJ2-7; D remains ambiguous. Trimming cost V 3 bases and J 0 bases, with 12 bases left between them. CDR3 size: 15 residues. CDR3 loop: CASSFIGVASYEQYF. The CDR3 nucleotides are TGTGCCAGCAGTTTCATTGGCGTAGCCTCCTACGAGCAGTACTTC.

This clonotype has more than one count but fewer than ten. The V call is TRBV29-1, the J call TRBJ2-2; tentative D call: TRBD2 (5 bases). The CDR3 has 14 amino acids. CDR1 is SQVTM and CDR2 is ANQGSEA in the germline V gene. V was pared by 8 bases and J by 0 bases, with 13 bases between. The CDR3 protein is CSYEGTANTGELFF. As DNA, the CDR3 is TGCAGCTATGAGGGCACCGCGAACACCGGGGAGCTGTTTTTT.

V usage is TRBV7-2 and J usage is TRBJ1-5, with 8 bases that match TRBD1. Looked up from germline, CDR1 is SGHTA and CDR2 is FQGNSA. The CDR3 runs 16 residues. Trimming removed 2 bases from V and 7 bases from J; junction bases left unmatched: 10. This CDR3 reads CASSLTGGAFGQPQHF. For the CDR3, the DNA is TGTGCCAGCAGCTTAACAGGGGGTGCTTTTGGCCAGCCCCAGCATTTT.

This clonotype was counted many times. The chain links TRBV4-3 to TRBJ2-7; 9 bases are a match to TRBD2. The CDR3 loop spans 17 amino acids. Per germline, CDR1 LGHNA and CDR2 YSLEER. Trimming cost V 4 bases and J 1 base; bases outside gene matches: 11. CDR3 sequence (DNA): TGCGCCAGCAGCCGCGAACTTCTAGCGGGAAGATCCTACGAGCAGTACTTC. Translation gives CASSRELLAGRSYEQYF.

The chain uses TRBV6-1 and TRBJ1-5, with a weak D call TRBD1 (6 bases). The CDR3 spans 14 residues. Germline values: CDR1 MNHNS, CDR2 SASEGT. The V end lost 4 bases, the J end lost 1 base, and 8 bases lay between the germline ends. Written as DNA, the CDR3 is TGTGCCAGCAGTGTACAGGGAAGCAATCAGCCCCAGCATTTT. Its protein is CASSVQGSNQPQHF.

This clonotype was counted only a few times. This chain links TRBV5-4 with TRBJ2-1, with TRBD2 as a possible D gene (6 bases). There are 17 residues in the CDR3. Germline V CDR1 and CDR2: SGHNT, YYREEE (reference sequence). The V gene lost 0 bases and the J gene lost 0 bases, with 13 bases spanning the gap. The CDR3 loop reads CASSLAGGGISYNEQFF. The CDR3 DNA reads as TGTGCCAGCAGCTTGGCTGGCGGAGGGATCTCCTACAATGAGCAGTTCTTC.

This clonotype has more than one count but fewer than ten. The V and J genes are TRBV7-3 and TRBJ2-3; either TRBD1 or TRBD2 may fit D (5 bases each). The V and J ends lost 6 bases and 0 bases respectively, with 16 bases between them. Germline V lookup: CDR1 SGHTA, CDR2 FQGTGA. This CDR3 contains 16 residues. DNA of the CDR3: TGTGCCAGCAGTTCTTCTAGCTCAGGGAGCACAGATACGCAGTATTTT. Amino acids: CASSSSSSGSTDTQYF.

The chain combines TRBV2 with TRBJ2-2; 8 bases agree with TRBD2. CDR3 size: 15 residues. Germline V gene data show CDR1 as SNHLY and CDR2 as FYNNEI. Trimming cost V 8 bases and J 5 bases; bases outside gene matches: 10. In DNA, the CDR3 is TGTGCCAGCGGGGGCCAAGCGGGAGCTACCGGGGAGCTGTTTTTT. The encoded protein is CASGGQAGATGELFF.

This chain links TRBV7-9 with TRBJ2-1; 7 nucleotides match TRBD2. The ends lost 1 base at V and 10 bases at J; junction bases unmatched: 7. CDR3 length: 14 residues. Germline V gene lookup returns CDR1 SEHNR and CDR2 FQNEAQ (reference sequence). The CDR3 region has the DNA TGTGCCAGCAGCTTAGACTTGGTGACTAGCGAGCAGTTCTTC. Translation: CASSLDLVTSEQFF. The full variable domain, completed using reference TRBV7-9 and TRBJ2-1, is DTGVSQNPRHKITKRGQNVTFRCDPISEHNRLYWYRQTLGQGPEFLTYFQNEAQLEKSRLLSDRFSAERPKGSFSTLEIQRTEQGDSAMYLCASSLDLVTSEQFFGPGTRLTVL.

This chain's CDR3 is CASSPSGLADYSYNEQFF. The CDR3 nucleotides are TGTGCCAGCTCACCGAGTGGACTAGCGGACTACTCCTACAATGAGCAGTTCTTC. The chain couples TRBV18 to TRBJ2-1; TRBD2 matches 10 bases. Losses at the gene ends were 3 bases for V and 0 bases for J; bases not matched to a gene: 8. Germline CDR1 is KGHSH and CDR2 is LQKENI. The CDR3 loop spans 18 amino acids. The whole variable domain, remainder taken from reference TRBV18 and TRBJ2-1, is NAGVMQNPRHLVRRRGQEARLRCSPMKGHSHVYWYRQLPEEGLKFMVYLQKENIIDESGMPKERFSAEFPKEGPSILRIQQVVRGDSAAYFCASSPSGLADYSYNEQFFGPGTRLTVL.

This clonotype was observed at least ten times. The chain joins TRBV20-1 to TRBJ2-3, with D maybe TRBD2 (5 bases). The V gene's germline CDR1 is DFQATT and CDR2 SNEGSKA (reference sequence). The CDR3 sequence is 14 residues long. V lost 7 bases and J 2 bases, leaving 16 bases between the germline ends. CDR3 region: CSVSQGRDTDTQYF. CDR3 coding DNA: TGCAGTGTGTCTCAAGGGAGAGACACAGATACGCAGTATTTT.

V and J are TRBV14 and TRBJ1-2; D call uncertain. Germline V gene data show CDR1 as SGHDN and CDR2 as FVKESK. The CDR3 spans 16 residues. Trimming left V 0 bases short and J 8 bases short, with 19 bases between. CDR3 bases: TGTGCCAGCAGCCAAGATGGGTGGCCGGGCCCGGGGGGCTACACCTTC. Residues: CASSQDGWPGPGGYTF. Full variable domain (remainder filled in from reference TRBV14 and TRBJ1-2): EAGVTQFPSHSVIEKGQTVTLRCDPISGHDNLYWYRRVMGKEIKFLLHFVKESKQDESGMPNNRFLAERTGGTYSTLKVQPAELEDSGVYFCASSQDGWPGPGGYTFGSGTRLTVV.

The rearrangement uses TRBV27 and TRBJ2-3; D not certain. Per the germline V gene, CDR1 is MNHEY and CDR2 is SMNVEV (reference sequence). V was shortened by 1 base and J by 5 bases, with 16 bases between the two germline ends. The CDR3 covers 16 residues. The CDR3 here is CASSLLGLSGGDTQYF. The DNA of the CDR3 is TGTGCCAGCAGTTTATTGGGCCTCTCCGGCGGAGATACGCAGTATTTT.

The chain uses TRBV12-3 or TRBV12-4 and TRBJ1-2, with TRBD1 identical over 9 bases. The CDR3 spans 15 residues. J was trimmed by 3 bases and V by 6 bases; bases with no gene match: 8. The CDR3 DNA reads TGTGCCAGCAGCCCGGGACGGACAGGGGACTATGGCTACACCTTC. The encoded protein is CASSPGRTGDYGYTF.

The chain carries TRBV7-3 and TRBJ1-1; D remains ambiguous. Trimming left V 1 base short and J 0 bases short, with 3 bases between. CDR3 size: 13 residues. CDR1 and CDR2 (germline): SGHTA, FQGTGA. In DNA form, the CDR3 reads TGTGCCAGCAGCTTAATGGTGAACACTGAAGCTTTCTTT. Protein: CASSLMVNTEAFF. Looking up the rest from reference TRBV7-3 and TRBJ1-1 gives the full variable domain: GAGVSQTPSNKVTEKGKYVELRCDPISGHTALYWYRQSLGQGPEFLIYFQGTGAADDSGLPNDRFFAVRPEGSVSTLKIQRTERGDSAVYLCASSLMVNTEAFFGQGTRLTVV.

The rearrangement links TRBV4-1 to TRBJ1-2; D possibly corresponds to TRBD1 (5 bases). V lost 4 bases to trimming and J lost 7 bases, with 16 bases between them. Germline V gives CDR1 MGHRA, CDR2 YSYEKL. CDR3 length: 14 residues. The CDR3 loop reads CASSPLGVTIGYTF. The CDR3 coding sequence is TGCGCCAGCAGCCCCCTGGGGGTCACTATTGGCTACACCTTC.

This clonotype was recorded a few times. The CDR3 is CASRRSSGRVYEQYF. In DNA form, the CDR3 reads TGTGCCAGCAGGAGGTCTAGCGGGAGGGTCTACGAGCAGTACTTC. The chain links TRBV6-6 to TRBJ2-7, with 12 positions matching TRBD2. The CDR3 length is 15 residues. V lost 6 bases to trimming and J lost 3 bases; unmatched junction nucleotides: 6. Germline assignment: CDR1 MNHNY and CDR2 SVGAGI (reference sequence).

This clonotype turned up a few times. The V gene is TRBV5-5, the J gene TRBJ1-1, with 10 nucleotides matching TRBD1. The J segment lost 1 base and the V segment lost 4 bases, leaving 7 bases of the junction unmatched. The CDR3 has 16 amino acids. Germline lookup yields CDR1 SGHKS and CDR2 YYEKEE (reference sequence). CDR3 protein: CASSRGQGGSNTEAFF. The CDR3 bases are TGTGCCAGCAGCCGAGGACAGGGGGGATCGAACACTGAAGCTTTCTTT. Full variable domain (rest looked up from reference TRBV5-5 and TRBJ1-1): DAGVTQSPTHLIKTRGQQVTLRCSPISGHKSVSWYQQVLGQGPQFIFQYYEKEERGRGNFPDRFSARQFPNYSSELNVNALLLGDSALYLCASSRGQGGSNTEAFFGQGTRLTVV.

The V call is TRBV7-8, the J call TRBJ2-2, with TRBD2 identical over 10 bases. The CDR3 is made up of 15 amino acids. Germline V gene data show CDR1 as SGHVS and CDR2 as FQNEAQ. J was trimmed by 7 bases and V by 10 bases; bases with no gene match: 12. The CDR3 here is CATRTSGTSNGELFF. CDR3 coding DNA: TGTGCCACCAGAACTAGCGGGACCTCAAACGGGGAGCTGTTTTTT.

This clonotype was seen only a few times. The J gene is TRBJ1-1, the V gene TRBV18; no reliable D call. Trimming shortened V by 3 bases and J by 3 bases, and 8 bases separated the two germline ends. There are 13 residues in the CDR3. Germline values: CDR1 KGHSH, CDR2 LQKENI. The CDR3 loop is CASSPTADTEAFF. For the CDR3, the DNA is TGTGCCAGCTCACCCACCGCGGACACTGAAGCTTTCTTT.

This clonotype has just a few counts. V usage is TRBV30 and J usage is TRBJ1-6; D is perhaps TRBD1 (5 bases). Germline CDR1 GTSNPN, CDR2 SVGIG (reference sequence). Trimming stripped 5 bases from V and 8 bases from J, with 7 bases between. There are 11 residues in the CDR3. This chain's CDR3 is CAWGTDSPLHF. CDR3 DNA: TGTGCCTGGGGGACTGATTCACCCCTCCACTTT.

The gene calls are TRBV6-1 and TRBJ2-7; 9 bases line up with TRBD2. Per germline, CDR1 MNHNS and CDR2 SASEGT. The CDR3 covers 15 residues. Losses at the gene ends were 2 bases for V and 3 bases for J; bases not matched to a gene: 5. The CDR3 here is CASSEPPSGIYEQYF. The CDR3 DNA follows: TGTGCCAGCAGTGAACCCCCTAGCGGGATCTACGAGCAGTACTTC.